What follows are 10 T cell receptor beta chains derived from one specimen sequenced in a study of technical replicates of blood from a few donors. Repertoires were generated with immunoSEQ multiplex PCR, while TCRdb's copy carries only in-frame clones and drops some. Of 84,000 or so clones in the sample, about 97% were seen once. Sequenced input: T cells isolated from PBMCs. These receptors all stem from a human donor in good health.

The rearrangement uses TRBV5-6 and TRBJ2-5; 9 positions agree with TRBD2. CDR3 length: 16 residues. V lost 0 bases and J lost 1; bases outside the gene matches: 4. Germline V gives CDR1 SGHDT, CDR2 YYEEEE. The CDR3 protein is CASSLVSGSRQETQYF. DNA of the CDR3: TGTGCCAGCAGCTTGGTTAGCGGGAGTCGCCAAGAGACCCAGTACTTC.

The CDR3 DNA reads TGTGCCAGCAGCTTTGCGGGAGGGCTTACAGATACGCAGTATTTT. Protein product: CASSFAGGLTDTQYF. The genes are TRBV11-3 and TRBJ2-3; 9 bases fit TRBD2. CDR1 SGHNT and CDR2 YENEEA come from the germline V gene. The CDR3 is 15 residues long. With 3 bases clipped from V and 3 bases from J, the junction kept 4 bases outside the gene matches. The full variable domain, its missing parts supplied by reference TRBV11-3 and TRBJ2-3, is EAGVVQSPRYKIIEKKQPVAFWCNPISGHNTLYWYLQNLGQGPELLIRYENEEAVDDSQLPKDRFSAERLKGVDSTLKIQPAELGDSAVYLCASSFAGGLTDTQYFGPGTRLTVL.

The CDR3 loop is CASARRGGVNTEAFF. CDR3 in DNA: TGTGCCAGCGCGCGACGAGGGGGTGTGAACACTGAAGCTTTCTTT. The genes are TRBV6-6 and TRBJ1-1, with D maybe TRBD1 (6 bases). Trimming removed 8 bases from V and 0 bases from J, with 16 bases in between. In germline, CDR1 is MNHNY, CDR2 SVGAGI (reference sequence). The CDR3 is 15 amino acids.

The chain uses TRBV10-3 and TRBJ2-5, with 7 bases aligning to TRBD1. Germline-derived CDR1 and CDR2 are ENHRY and SYGVKD. This CDR3 contains 14 residues. The V and J ends lost 10 bases and 4 bases, in that order; junction bases with no gene match: 12. The CDR3 spells CATGTADGRETQYF. In DNA, the CDR3 is TGTGCCACGGGGACAGCCGACGGACGAGAGACCCAGTACTTC.

The chain links TRBV19 to TRBJ1-1; D not certain. Trimming took off 3 bases at V and 5 bases at J, with 13 bases between the two ends. In germline, CDR1 is LNHDA, CDR2 SQIVND (reference sequence). CDR3 length: 14 amino acids. The CDR3 reads CASSMVGRITEAFF. The CDR3 DNA sequence: TGTGCCAGTAGTATGGTAGGGAGGATTACTGAAGCTTTCTTT.

This sequence joins TRBV29-1 and TRBJ1-1; D might be TRBD1 (5 bases). Germline lookup yields CDR1 SQVTM and CDR2 ANQGSEA. The germline V and J ends were trimmed by 4 bases and 1 base, with 13 bases remaining between them. The CDR3 spans 14 residues. CDR3 nucleotide sequence: TGCAGCGTTGTAGGGGAAATGGGGAACACTGAAGCTTTCTTT. Translated, it gives CSVVGEMGNTEAFF. Using reference TRBV29-1 and TRBJ1-1 for the parts outside the CDR3, the full variable domain is SAVISQKPSRDICQRGTSLTIQCQVDSQVTMMFWYRQQPGQSLTLIATANQGSEATYESGFVIDKFPISRPNLTFSTLTVSNMSPEDSSIYLCSVVGEMGNTEAFFGQGTRLTVV.

V is TRBV5-1 and J is TRBJ1-1; D unclear. Germline CDR1 SGHRS, CDR2 YFSETQ. This CDR3 spans 14 amino acids. The V end was cut by 0 bases, the J end by 1 base, with 7 bases between. CDR3 in amino acids: CASSLDPRNTEAFF. CDR3 bases: TGCGCCAGCAGCTTGGATCCCAGGAACACTGAAGCTTTCTTT.

Here the CDR3 DNA reads TGCGCCAGCAGCTCTGGACAGGGGGAGAGACAAGAGACCCAGTACTTC. Encoded protein: CASSSGQGERQETQYF. This rearrangement joins TRBV5-1 to TRBJ2-5; 10 bases match TRBD1. With V trimmed by 3 bases and J by 2 bases, 7 bases remained unmatched. The CDR3 runs to 16 residues. Germline values: CDR1 SGHRS, CDR2 YFSETQ. Full variable domain (outside the CDR3, taken from reference TRBV5-1 and TRBJ2-5): KAGVTQTPRYLIKTRGQQVTLSCSPISGHRSVSWYQQTPGQGLQFLFEYFSETQRNKGNFPGRFSGRQFSNSRSEMNVSTLELGDSALYLCASSSGQGERQETQYFGPGTRLLVL.

V usage is TRBV6-4 and J usage is TRBJ2-1, with TRBD2 as a possible D gene (7 bases). CDR3 length: 16 amino acids. CDR1 is MRHNA and CDR2 is SNTAGT in the germline V gene. V lost 5 bases to trimming and J lost 4 bases, with 18 bases between them. CDR3 nucleotides: TGTGCCAGCAGTCCCCGTCTGGCGGGGGCTTACAATGAGCAGTTCTTC. Translation gives CASSPRLAGAYNEQFF.

This clone has only one observation. The CDR3 loop is CASHRGIDTQYF. The DNA of the CDR3 is TGTGCCAGCCACAGGGGAATAGATACGCAGTATTTT. V gene TRBV6-1 combines with J gene TRBJ2-3, with 7 bases lining up with TRBD1. Losses at the gene ends were 8 bases for V and 5 bases for J; bases not matched to a gene: 4. The CDR3 consists of 12 residues. Germline V gene sequence: CDR1 MNHNS, CDR2 SASEGT.